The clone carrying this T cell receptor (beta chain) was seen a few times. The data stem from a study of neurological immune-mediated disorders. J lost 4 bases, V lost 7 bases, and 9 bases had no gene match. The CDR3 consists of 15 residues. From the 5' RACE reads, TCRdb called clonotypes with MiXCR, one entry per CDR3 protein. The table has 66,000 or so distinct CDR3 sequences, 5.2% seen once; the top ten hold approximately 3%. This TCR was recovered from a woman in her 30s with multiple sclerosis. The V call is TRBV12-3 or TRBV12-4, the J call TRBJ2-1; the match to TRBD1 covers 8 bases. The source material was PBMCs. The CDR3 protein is CASNLRTGSYNEQFF. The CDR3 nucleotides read TGTGCCAGCAATCTAAGGACAGGGTCATACAATGAGCAGTTCTTC.